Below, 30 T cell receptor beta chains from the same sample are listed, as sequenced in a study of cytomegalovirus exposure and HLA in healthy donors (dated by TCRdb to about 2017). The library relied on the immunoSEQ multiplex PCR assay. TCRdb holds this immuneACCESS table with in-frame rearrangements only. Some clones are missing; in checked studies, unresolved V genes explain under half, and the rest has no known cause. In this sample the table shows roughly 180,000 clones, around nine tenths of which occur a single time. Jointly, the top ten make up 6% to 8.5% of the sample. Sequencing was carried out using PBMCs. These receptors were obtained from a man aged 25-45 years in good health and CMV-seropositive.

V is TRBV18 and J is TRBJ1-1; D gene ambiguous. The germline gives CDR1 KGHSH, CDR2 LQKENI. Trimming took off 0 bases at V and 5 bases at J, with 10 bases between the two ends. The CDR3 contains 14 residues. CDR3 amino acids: CASSPPVAWTEAFF. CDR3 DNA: TGTGCCAGCTCACCACCCGTTGCCTGGACTGAAGCTTTCTTT.

The CDR3 region has the DNA TGTGCCAGCAGCCAAGATCTCGCGGAGACGAACACCGGGGAGCTGTTTTTT. This codes for CASSQDLAETNTGELFF. This rearrangement joins TRBV14 to TRBJ2-2; the D is unclear. Deletions cut 0 bases from V and 0 bases from J, with 11 bases between. Germline V CDR1 and CDR2: SGHDN, FVKESK. CDR3 length: 17 residues.

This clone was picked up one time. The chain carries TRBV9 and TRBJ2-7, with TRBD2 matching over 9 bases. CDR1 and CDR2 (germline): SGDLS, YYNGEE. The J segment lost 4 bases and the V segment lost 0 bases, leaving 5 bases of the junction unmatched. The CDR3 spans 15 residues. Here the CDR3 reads CASSVGLAEAYEQYF. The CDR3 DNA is TGTGCCAGCAGCGTAGGACTAGCGGAGGCTTACGAGCAGTACTTC.

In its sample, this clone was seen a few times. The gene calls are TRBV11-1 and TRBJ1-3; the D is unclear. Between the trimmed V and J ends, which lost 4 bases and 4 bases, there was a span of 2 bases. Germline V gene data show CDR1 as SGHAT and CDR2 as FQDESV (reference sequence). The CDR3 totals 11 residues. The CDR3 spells CASSSGNTIYF. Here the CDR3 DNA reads TGTGCCAGCAGCTCGGGAAACACCATATATTTT.

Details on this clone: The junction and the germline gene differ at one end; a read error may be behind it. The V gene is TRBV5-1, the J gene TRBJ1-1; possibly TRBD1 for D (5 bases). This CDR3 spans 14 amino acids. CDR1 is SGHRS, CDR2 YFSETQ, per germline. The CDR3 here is CASSWGRGDTEAFF. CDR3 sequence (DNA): TGCGCGAGCAGCTGGGGGAGGGGCGACACTGAAGCTTTCTTT.

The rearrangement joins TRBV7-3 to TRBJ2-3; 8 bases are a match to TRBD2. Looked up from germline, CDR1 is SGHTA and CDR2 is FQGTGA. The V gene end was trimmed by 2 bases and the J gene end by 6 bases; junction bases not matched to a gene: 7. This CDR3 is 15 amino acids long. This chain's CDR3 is CASSLDSGAPDTQYF. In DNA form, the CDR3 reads TGTGCCAGCAGCTTAGATAGCGGGGCCCCCGATACGCAGTATTTT.

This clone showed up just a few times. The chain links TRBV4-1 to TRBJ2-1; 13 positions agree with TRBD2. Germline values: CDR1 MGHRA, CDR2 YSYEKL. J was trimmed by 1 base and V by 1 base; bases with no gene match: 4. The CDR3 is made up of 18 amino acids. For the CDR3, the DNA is TGCGCCAGCAGCCAAGGGAGACTAGCGGGGGGTTCCTACAATGAGCAGTTCTTC. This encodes CASSQGRLAGGSYNEQFF.

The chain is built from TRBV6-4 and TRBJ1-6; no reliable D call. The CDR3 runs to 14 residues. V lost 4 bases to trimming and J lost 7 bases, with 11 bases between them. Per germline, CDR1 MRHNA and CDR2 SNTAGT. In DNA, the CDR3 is TGTGCCAGCAGTGTAAACCCTTCGAATTCACCCCTCCACTTT. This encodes CASSVNPSNSPLHF.

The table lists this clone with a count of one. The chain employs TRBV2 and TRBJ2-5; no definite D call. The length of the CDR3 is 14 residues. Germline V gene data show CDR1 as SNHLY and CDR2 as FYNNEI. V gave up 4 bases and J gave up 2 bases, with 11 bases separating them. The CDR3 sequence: CASSARWNQETQYF. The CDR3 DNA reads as TGTGCCAGCAGTGCCAGGTGGAATCAAGAGACCCAGTACTTC.

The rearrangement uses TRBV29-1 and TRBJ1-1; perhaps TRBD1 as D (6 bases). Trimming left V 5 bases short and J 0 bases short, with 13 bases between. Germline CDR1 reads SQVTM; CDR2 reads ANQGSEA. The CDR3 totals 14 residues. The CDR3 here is CSVQEGGMNTEAFF. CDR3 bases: TGCAGCGTTCAGGAGGGGGGAATGAACACTGAAGCTTTCTTT. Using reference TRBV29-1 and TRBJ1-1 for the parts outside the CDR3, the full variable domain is SAVISQKPSRDICQRGTSLTIQCQVDSQVTMMFWYRQQPGQSLTLIATANQGSEATYESGFVIDKFPISRPNLTFSTLTVSNMSPEDSSIYLCSVQEGGMNTEAFFGQGTRLTVV.

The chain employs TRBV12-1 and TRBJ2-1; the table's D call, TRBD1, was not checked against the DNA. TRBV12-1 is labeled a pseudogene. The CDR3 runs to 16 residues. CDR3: CASSTTTGAEVDEQFF. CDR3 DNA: TGTGCCAGCAGCACCACGACAGGGGCCGAGGTGGATGAGCAGTTCTTC.

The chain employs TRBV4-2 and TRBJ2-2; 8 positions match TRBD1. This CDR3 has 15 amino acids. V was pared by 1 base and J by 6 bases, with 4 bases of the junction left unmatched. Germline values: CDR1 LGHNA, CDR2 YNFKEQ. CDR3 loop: CASSQVKQGAGELFF. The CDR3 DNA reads TGTGCCAGCAGCCAAGTTAAACAGGGGGCCGGGGAGCTGTTTTTT.

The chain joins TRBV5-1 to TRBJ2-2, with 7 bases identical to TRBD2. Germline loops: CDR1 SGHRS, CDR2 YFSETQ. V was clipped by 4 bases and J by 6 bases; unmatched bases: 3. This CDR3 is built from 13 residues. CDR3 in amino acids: CASSGGGAGELFF. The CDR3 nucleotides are TGCGCCAGCAGCGGCGGGGGTGCCGGGGAGCTGTTTTTT. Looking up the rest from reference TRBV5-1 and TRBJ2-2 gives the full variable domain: KAGVTQTPRYLIKTRGQQVTLSCSPISGHRSVSWYQQTPGQGLQFLFEYFSETQRNKGNFPGRFSGRQFSNSRSEMNVSTLELGDSALYLCASSGGGAGELFFGEGSRLTVL.

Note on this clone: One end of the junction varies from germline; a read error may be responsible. As DNA, the CDR3 is TGCGCCAGCAGCTTCGGGGTAATCGGATTAGGCTTC. It specifies CASSFGVIGLGF. The chain recombines TRBV5-1 with TRBJ2-7, with TRBD2 as a possible D gene (5 bases). From germline, CDR1 is SGHRS and CDR2 YFSETQ. The CDR3 is made up of 12 amino acids.

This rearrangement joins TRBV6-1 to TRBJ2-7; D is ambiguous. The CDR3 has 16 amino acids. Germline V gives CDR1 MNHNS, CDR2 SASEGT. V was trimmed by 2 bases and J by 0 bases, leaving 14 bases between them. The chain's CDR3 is CASSEPVRTSSYEQYF. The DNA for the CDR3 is TGTGCCAGCAGTGAACCGGTCAGGACCTCCTCCTACGAGCAGTACTTC.

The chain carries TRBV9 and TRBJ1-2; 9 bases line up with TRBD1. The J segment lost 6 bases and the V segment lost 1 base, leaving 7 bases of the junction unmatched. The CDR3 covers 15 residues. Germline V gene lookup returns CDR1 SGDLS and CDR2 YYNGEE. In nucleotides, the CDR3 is TGTGCCAGCAGCGTATCGGGACAGGGCCGGGATGGCTACACCTTC. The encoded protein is CASSVSGQGRDGYTF.

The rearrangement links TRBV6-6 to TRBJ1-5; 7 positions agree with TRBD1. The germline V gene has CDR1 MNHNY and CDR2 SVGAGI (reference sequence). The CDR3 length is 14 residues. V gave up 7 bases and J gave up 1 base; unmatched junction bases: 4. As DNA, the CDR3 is TGTGCCAGCAACCGGGACAGAAGCAATCAGCCCCAGCATTTT. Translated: CASNRDRSNQPQHF.

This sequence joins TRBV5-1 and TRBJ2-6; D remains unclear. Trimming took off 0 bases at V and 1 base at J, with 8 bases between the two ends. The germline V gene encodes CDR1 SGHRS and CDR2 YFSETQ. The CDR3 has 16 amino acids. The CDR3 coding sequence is TGCGCCAGCAGCTTGGGGGCGGAATCTGGGGCCAACGTCCTGACTTTC. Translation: CASSLGAESGANVLTF.

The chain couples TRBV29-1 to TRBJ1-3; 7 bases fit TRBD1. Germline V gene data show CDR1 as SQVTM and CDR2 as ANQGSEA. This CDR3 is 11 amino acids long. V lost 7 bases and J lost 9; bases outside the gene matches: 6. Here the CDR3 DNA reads TGCAGCGCTGCGCAGGGGGGCACCATATATTTT. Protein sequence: CSAAQGGTIYF. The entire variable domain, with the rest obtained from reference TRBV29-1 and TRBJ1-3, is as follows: SAVISQKPSRDICQRGTSLTIQCQVDSQVTMMFWYRQQPGQSLTLIATANQGSEATYESGFVIDKFPISRPNLTFSTLTVSNMSPEDSSIYLCSAAQGGTIYFGEGSWLTVV.

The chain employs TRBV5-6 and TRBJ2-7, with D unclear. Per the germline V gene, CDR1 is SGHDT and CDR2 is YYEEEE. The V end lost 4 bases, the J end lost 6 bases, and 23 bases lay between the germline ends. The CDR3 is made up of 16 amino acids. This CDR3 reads CASSPSAINSGLEQYF. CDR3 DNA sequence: TGTGCCAGCAGCCCCTCGGCTATCAACTCTGGGCTCGAGCAGTACTTC.

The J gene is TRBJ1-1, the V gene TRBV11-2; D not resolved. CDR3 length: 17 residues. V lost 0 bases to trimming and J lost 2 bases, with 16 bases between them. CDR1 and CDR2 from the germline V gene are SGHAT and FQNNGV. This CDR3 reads CASSLDRGRDINTEAFF. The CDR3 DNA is TGTGCCAGCAGCTTAGATCGTGGAAGGGATATTAACACTGAAGCTTTCTTT.

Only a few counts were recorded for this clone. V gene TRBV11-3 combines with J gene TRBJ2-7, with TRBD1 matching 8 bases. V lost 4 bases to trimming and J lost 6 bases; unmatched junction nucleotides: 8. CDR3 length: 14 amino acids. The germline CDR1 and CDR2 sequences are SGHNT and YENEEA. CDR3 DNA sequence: TGTGCCAGCAGCTCAGGACAGGGATTTTCCGAGCAGTACTTC. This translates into CASSSGQGFSEQYF.

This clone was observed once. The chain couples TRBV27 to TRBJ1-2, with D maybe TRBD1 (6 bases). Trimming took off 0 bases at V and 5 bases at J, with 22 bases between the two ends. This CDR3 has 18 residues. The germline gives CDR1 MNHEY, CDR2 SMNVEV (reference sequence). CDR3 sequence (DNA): TGTGCCAGCAGTTTATCTGAGAGTGGTGGGGGCAGGGCGTATGGCTACACCTTC. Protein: CASSLSESGGGRAYGYTF.

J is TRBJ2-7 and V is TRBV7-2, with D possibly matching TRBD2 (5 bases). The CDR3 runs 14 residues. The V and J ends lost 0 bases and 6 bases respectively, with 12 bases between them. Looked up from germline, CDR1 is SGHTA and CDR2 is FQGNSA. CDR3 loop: CASSLAGMLSEQYF. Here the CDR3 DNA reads TGTGCCAGCAGCTTAGCCGGGATGCTCAGCGAGCAGTACTTC.

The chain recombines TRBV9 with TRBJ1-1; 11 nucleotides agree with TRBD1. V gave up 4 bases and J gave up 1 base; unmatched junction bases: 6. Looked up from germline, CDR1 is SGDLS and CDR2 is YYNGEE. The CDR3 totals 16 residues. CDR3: CASSPGQGAPNTEAFF. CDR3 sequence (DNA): TGTGCCAGCAGCCCCGGACAGGGGGCCCCGAACACTGAAGCTTTCTTT.

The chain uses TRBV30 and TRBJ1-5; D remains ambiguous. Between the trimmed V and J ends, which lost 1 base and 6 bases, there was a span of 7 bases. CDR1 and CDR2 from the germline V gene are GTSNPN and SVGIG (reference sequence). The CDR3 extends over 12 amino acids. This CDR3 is CAWSGRGQPQHF. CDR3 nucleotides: TGTGCCTGGAGTGGCCGAGGTCAGCCCCAGCATTTT.

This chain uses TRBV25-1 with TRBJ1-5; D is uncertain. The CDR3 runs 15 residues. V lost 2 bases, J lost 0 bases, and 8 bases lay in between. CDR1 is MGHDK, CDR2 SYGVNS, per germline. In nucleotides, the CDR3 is TGTGCCAGCAGTGAACCGGGGTATAGCAATCAGCCCCAGCATTTT. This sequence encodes CASSEPGYSNQPQHF.

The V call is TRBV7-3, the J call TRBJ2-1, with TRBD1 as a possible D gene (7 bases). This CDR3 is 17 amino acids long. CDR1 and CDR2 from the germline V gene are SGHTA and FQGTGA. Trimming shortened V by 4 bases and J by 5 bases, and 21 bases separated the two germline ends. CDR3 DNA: TGTGCCAGCAGCTCAGGGGGGACTGCTAGTTGGGACAATGAGCAGTTCTTC. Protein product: CASSSGGTASWDNEQFF.

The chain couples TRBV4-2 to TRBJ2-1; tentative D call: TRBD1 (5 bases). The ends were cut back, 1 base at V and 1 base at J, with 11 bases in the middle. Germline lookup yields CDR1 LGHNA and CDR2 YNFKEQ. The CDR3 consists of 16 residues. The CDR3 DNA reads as TGTGCCAGCAGCCAAGGTGCGGCAGGGTCCTACAATGAGCAGTTCTTC. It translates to CASSQGAAGSYNEQFF.

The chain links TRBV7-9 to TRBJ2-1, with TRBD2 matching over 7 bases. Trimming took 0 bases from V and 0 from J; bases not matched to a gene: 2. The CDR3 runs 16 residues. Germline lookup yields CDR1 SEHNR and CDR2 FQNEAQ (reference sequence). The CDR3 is CASSLATSSSYNEQFF. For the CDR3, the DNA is TGTGCCAGCAGCTTAGCGACTAGCAGCTCCTACAATGAGCAGTTCTTC.